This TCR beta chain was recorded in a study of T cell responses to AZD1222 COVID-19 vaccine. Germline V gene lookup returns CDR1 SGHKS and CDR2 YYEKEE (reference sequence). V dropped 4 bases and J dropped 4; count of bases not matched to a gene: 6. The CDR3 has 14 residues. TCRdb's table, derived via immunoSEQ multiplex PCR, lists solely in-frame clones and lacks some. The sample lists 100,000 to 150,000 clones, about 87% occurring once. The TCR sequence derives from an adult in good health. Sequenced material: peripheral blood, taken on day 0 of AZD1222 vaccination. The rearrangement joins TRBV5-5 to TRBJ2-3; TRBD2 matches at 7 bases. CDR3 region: CASSSGTAADTQYF. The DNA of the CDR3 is TGTGCCAGCAGCAGCGGGACGGCCGCAGATACGCAGTATTTT.